This entry concerns a single TCR beta chain. Its matching antigen is unknown. The data were taken from a study of Ad26.COV2.S vaccination and SARS-CoV-2 variants. On the study more broadly: Into the muscle, Ad26.COV2.S was dosed once or twice, 56 days apart. Study observations and caveats: It is possible that the TCR breadth and depth analyses underestimated the total T cell responses. It was vaccine recipients, not placebo recipients, who had the higher spike-specific TCR breadth.

The method was immunoSEQ multiplex PCR; TCRdb's version includes in-frame clones alone and lacks a portion of them. The sample includes roughly 400,000 clones, about nine tenths seen only once; the top ten take around 4.5%. CDR1 KGHSH and CDR2 LQKENI come from the germline V gene. The CDR3 sequence is 14 residues long. Trimming took off 3 bases at V and 5 bases at J, with 12 bases between the two ends. The treatment: some 20 received Ad26.COV2.S at low or high dose, single or two shots; a few received placebo; per-sample allocation not given. Specimen acquisition occurred on day 63 following the initial vaccine or placebo injection. Vaccination used an Ad26 vector expressing Wuhan-strain SARS-CoV-2 spike.

The V gene is TRBV18, the J gene TRBJ2-3; D not certain. The TCR was taken from a person aged 18 to 59 who received the Ad26.COV2.S COVID-19 vaccine or a placebo. The material sequenced was peripheral blood, taken in a trial of Ad26.COV2.S vaccine versus placebo. The CDR3 sequence is CASSPGSRGDTQYF. DNA for the CDR3: TGTGCCAGCTCACCCGGCTCACGAGGAGATACGCAGTATTTT.